The clone carrying this T cell receptor (beta chain) has ten or more counts. The antigen is unknown. These data belong to a study of T-cell memory formation after mild COVID-19. Study conclusions and caveats: Clones from the second wave (peaking day 37) had unconfirmed SARS-CoV-2 specificity. Pre-infection memory carried some responding clones, suggesting that cross-reactive memory joined.

This CDR3 spans 12 amino acids. Germline values: CDR1 DFQATT, CDR2 SNEGSKA (reference sequence). The V and J ends lost 1 base and 1 base respectively, with 4 bases between them. MiXCR, run by TCRdb on the 5' RACE reads, gives a single entry per CDR3 protein. Of about 170,000 distinct CDR3 sequences in the sample, approximately 13% are singletons; the top ten hold 3% to 4%. V and J are TRBV20-1 and TRBJ1-1; no clear D. The sequenced sample was PBMCs or a T cell subset sorted from them (not recorded which). This receptor was obtained from a man younger than 35 who had mild COVID-19 (a few samples of this study predate the infection). Cell type and time point are not known. The CDR3 reads CSARGGNTEAFF. DNA of the CDR3: TGCAGTGCTAGAGGTGGGAACACTGAAGCTTTCTTT.